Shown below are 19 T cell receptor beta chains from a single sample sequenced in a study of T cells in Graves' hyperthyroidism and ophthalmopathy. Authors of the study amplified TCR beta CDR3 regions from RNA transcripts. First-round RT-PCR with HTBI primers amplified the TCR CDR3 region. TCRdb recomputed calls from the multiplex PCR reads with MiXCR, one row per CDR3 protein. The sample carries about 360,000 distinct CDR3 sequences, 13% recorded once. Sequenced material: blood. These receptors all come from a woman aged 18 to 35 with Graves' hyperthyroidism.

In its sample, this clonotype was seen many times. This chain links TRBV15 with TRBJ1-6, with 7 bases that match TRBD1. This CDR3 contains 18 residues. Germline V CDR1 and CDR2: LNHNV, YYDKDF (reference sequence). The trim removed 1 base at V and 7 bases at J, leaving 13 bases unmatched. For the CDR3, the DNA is TGTGCCACCAGCAGAGTAACGAACAGGGGCGGTTGGAATTCACCCCTCCACTTT. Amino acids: CATSRVTNRGGWNSPLHF.

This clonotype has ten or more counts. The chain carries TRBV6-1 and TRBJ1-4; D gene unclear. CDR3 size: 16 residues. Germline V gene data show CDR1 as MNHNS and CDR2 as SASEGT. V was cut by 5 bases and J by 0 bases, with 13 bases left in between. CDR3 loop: CASSRYRGATNEKLFF. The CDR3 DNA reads TGTGCCAGCAGTAGGTACCGGGGTGCAACTAATGAAAAACTGTTTTTT.

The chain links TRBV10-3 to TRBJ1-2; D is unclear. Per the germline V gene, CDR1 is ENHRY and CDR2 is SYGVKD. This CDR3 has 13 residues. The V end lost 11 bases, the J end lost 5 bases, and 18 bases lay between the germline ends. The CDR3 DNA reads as TGTGCCTCGGCGAATCTAACATTTTATGGCTACACCTTC. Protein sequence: CASANLTFYGYTF.

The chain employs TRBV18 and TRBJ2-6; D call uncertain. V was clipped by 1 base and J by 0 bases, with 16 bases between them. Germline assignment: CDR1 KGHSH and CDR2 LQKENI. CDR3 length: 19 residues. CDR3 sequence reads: CASSPQASGPFSGANVLTF. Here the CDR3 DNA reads TGTGCCAGCTCACCACAAGCGTCGGGTCCTTTCTCTGGGGCCAACGTCCTGACTTTC.

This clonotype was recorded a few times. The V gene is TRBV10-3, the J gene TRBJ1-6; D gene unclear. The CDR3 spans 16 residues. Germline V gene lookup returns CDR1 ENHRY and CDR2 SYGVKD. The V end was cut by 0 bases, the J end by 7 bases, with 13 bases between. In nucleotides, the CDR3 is TGTGCCATCAGTGAGTCGCCGCTGGAATTCAATTCACCCCTCCACTTT. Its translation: CAISESPLEFNSPLHF.

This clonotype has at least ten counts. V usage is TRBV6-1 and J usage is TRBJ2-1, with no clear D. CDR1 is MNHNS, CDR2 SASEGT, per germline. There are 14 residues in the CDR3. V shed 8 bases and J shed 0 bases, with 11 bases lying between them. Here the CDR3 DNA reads TGTGCCAGCCACGGTTGGGTCTCCTACAATGAGCAGTTCTTC. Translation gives CASHGWVSYNEQFF.

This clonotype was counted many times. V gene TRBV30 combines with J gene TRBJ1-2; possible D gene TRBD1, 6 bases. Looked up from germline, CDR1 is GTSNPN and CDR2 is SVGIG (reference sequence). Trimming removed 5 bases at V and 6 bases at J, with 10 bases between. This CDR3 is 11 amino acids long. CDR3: CAWDYRDGYTF. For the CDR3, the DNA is TGTGCCTGGGATTACAGGGATGGCTACACCTTC.

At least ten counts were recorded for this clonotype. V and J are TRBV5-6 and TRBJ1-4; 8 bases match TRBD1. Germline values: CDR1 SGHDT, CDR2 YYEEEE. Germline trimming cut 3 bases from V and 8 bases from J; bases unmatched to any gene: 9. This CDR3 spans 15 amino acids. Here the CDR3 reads CASSSMDRVEEKLFF. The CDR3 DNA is TGTGCCAGCAGCTCGATGGACAGGGTAGAGGAAAAACTGTTTTTT.

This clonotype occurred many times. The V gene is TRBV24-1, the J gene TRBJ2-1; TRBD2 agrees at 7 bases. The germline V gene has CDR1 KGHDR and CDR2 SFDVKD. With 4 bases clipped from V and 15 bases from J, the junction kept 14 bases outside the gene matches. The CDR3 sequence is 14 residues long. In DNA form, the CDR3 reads TGTGCCACCAGTGACTGGAAAGCCACTAGCGATCGGTTCTTC. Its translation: CATSDWKATSDRFF.

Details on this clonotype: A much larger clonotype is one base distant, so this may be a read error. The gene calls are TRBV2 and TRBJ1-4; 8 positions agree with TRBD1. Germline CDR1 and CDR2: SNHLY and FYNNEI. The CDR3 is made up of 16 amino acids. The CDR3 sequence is CARSEQGGGTNEKLFF. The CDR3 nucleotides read TGTGCCAGGAGTGAACAGGGGGGGGGAACTAATGAAAAACTGTTTTTT.

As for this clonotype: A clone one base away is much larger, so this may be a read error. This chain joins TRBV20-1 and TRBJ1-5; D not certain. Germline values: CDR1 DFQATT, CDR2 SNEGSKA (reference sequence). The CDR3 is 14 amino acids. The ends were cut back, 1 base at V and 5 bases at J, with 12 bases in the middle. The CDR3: CSARGAGAYQPQHF. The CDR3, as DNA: TGCAGTGCTAGAGGGGCAGGAGCGTATCAGCCCCAGCATTTT.

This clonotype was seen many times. The CDR3 here is CSVLREKLFF. CDR3 coding DNA: TGCAGTGTTCTGAGGGAAAAACTGTTTTTT. The V and J genes are TRBV20-1 and TRBJ1-4, with D unresolved. CDR3 size: 10 residues. The germline gives CDR1 DFQATT, CDR2 SNEGSKA (reference sequence). Trimming took 7 bases from V and 8 from J, leaving 8 bases between them.

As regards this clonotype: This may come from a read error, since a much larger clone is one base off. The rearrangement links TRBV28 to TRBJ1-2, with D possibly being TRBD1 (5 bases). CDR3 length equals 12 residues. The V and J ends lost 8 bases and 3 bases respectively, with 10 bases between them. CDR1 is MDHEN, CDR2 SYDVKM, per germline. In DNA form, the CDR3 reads TGTGCCAGCTGGGGGATAGACTATGGCTACACCTTC. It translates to CASWGIDYGYTF.

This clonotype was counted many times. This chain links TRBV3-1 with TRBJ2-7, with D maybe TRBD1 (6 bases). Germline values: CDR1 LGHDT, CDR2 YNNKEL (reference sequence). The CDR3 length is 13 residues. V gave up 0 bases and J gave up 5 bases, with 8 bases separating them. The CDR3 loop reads CASSQDRTDEQYF. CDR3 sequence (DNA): TGTGCCAGCAGCCAAGATAGGACAGACGAGCAGTACTTC.

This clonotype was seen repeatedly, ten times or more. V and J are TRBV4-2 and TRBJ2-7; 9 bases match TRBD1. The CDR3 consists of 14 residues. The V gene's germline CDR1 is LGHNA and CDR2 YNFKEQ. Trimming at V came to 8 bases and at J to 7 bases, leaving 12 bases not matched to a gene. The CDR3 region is CASRQQGAEGEQYF. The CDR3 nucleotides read TGTGCCAGCCGACAACAGGGGGCTGAGGGGGAGCAGTACTTC.

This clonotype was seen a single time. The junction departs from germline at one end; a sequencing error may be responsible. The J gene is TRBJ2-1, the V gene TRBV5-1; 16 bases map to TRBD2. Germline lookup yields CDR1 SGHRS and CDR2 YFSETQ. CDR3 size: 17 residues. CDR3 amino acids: CASGPGTSGRAGNEQLF. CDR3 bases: TGCGCTAGCGGGCCCGGGACTAGCGGGAGGGCCGGCAATGAGCAGCTCTTC.

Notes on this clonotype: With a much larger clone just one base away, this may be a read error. CDR3 loop: CANRPGHLGGNTGELFF. The DNA for the CDR3 is TGTGCCAACAGACCTGGACACCTGGGGGGCAACACCGGGGAGCTGTTTTTT. The rearrangement joins TRBV28 to TRBJ2-2; the D gene could be TRBD1 or TRBD2 (6 bases each). Deletions cut 10 bases from V and 2 bases from J, with 23 bases between. From germline, CDR1 is MDHEN and CDR2 SYDVKM. The CDR3 spans 17 residues. Complete variable domain (other parts from reference TRBV28 and TRBJ2-2): DVKVTQSSRYLVKRTGEKVFLECVQDMDHENMFWYRQDPGLGLRLIYFSYDVKMKEKGDIPEGYSVSREKKERFSLILESASTNQTSMYLCANRPGHLGGNTGELFFGEGSRLTVL.

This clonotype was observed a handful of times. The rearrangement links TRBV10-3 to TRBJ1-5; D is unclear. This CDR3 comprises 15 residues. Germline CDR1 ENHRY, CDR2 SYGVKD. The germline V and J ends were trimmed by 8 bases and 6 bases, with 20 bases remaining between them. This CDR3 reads CAIGKGPGDSQPQHF. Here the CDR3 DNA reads TGTGCCATCGGCAAGGGCCCGGGTGACTCTCAGCCCCAGCATTTT.

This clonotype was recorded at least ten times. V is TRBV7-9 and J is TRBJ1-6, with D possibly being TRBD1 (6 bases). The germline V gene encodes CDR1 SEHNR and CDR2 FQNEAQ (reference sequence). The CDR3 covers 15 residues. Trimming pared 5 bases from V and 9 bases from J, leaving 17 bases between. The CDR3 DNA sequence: TGTGCCAGCAGCCCTATGGGGGGCTGGGGTTCACCCCTCCACTTT. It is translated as CASSPMGGWGSPLHF.